This T cell receptor beta chain was profiled in a study of cytomegalovirus exposure and HLA in healthy donors. General study points: Across donors, presence/absence analyses took sequencing depth to be roughly uniform. In a later analysis, CMV-associated beta chains were mostly HLA-associated, it appeared. Most TCR sequences showed up rarely, but some public TCRs showed up in many donors.

It was with 60 Vbeta and 13 Jbeta primers that the PCR ran. The table came from immunoSEQ multiplex PCR; TCRdb's copy has only in-frame clones and leaves some out. The sample contains 140,000 or so clones, approximately 84% of which appear only once. All the people who gave samples were healthy bone marrow donors. The sample holds a few counts of this clone. The antigen is unknown. CDR1 SGHVS and CDR2 FQNEAQ come from the germline V gene. The CDR3 sequence is 15 residues long. The chain carries TRBV7-8 and TRBJ2-5; D unclear. With the DNA end fitting TRBJ2-7 better, the J assignment may be wrong. Sequenced input: PBMCs. The TCR was taken from a woman in her sixties or seventies in good health and CMV-seropositive. The CDR3 loop reads CASSLPSQAFYEQYF. CDR3 in DNA: TGTGCCAGCAGCTTACCCTCGCAGGCCTTCTACGAGCAGTACTTC.